These 24 T cell receptor beta chains were sequenced from one sample in a study of blood T cell repertoires in COVID-19. Clones were read by immunoSEQ multiplex PCR, and TCRdb kept only the in-frame ones, dropping some. The data contain about 69,000 clones, roughly nine tenths of them seen just once; the ten biggest clones take up around 5.2%. The sample taken for sequencing was peripheral blood. These receptors originate from a woman aged 45-65 years with active COVID-19.

This sequence joins TRBV3-1 (or the pseudogene TRBV3-2) and TRBJ2-7; D remains unclear. The CDR3 loop spans 13 amino acids. Germline V lookup: CDR1 LGHDT, CDR2 YNNKEL (reference sequence). Trimming pared 1 base from V and 2 bases from J, leaving 6 bases between. This CDR3 is CASSQAPTYEQYF. The CDR3 DNA sequence: TGTGCCAGCAGCCAAGCCCCTACCTACGAGCAGTACTTC.

Only a few counts were recorded for this clone. The J gene is TRBJ1-3, the V gene TRBV2; D not certain. V was cut by 3 bases and J by 0 bases, with 6 bases left in between. The CDR3 totals 14 residues. Looked up from germline, CDR1 is SNHLY and CDR2 is FYNNEI. DNA for the CDR3: TGTGCCAGCAGTGACTCAGGCTCTGGAAACACCATATATTTT. Residues: CASSDSGSGNTIYF.

This sequence joins TRBV9 and TRBJ2-1; possible D gene TRBD2, 5 bases. From germline, CDR1 is SGDLS and CDR2 YYNGEE. Trimming pared 0 bases from V and 8 bases from J, leaving 12 bases between. The CDR3 has 14 residues. The CDR3 is CASSVGRLAHEQFF. The CDR3 DNA follows: TGTGCCAGCAGCGTAGGGAGGCTAGCACATGAGCAGTTCTTC.

V is TRBV19 and J is TRBJ1-5; 8 bases are a match to TRBD1. This CDR3 is built from 18 residues. V shed 7 bases and J 1 base; nucleotides not matched to a gene: 15. Germline CDR1 reads LNHDA; CDR2 reads SQIVND (reference sequence). CDR3 region: CASTVDDRGWRSNQPQHF. The CDR3 coding sequence is TGTGCCAGTACCGTTGACGACAGGGGATGGAGGAGCAATCAGCCCCAGCATTTT.

The chain has TRBV5-7 and TRBJ2-3; TRBD1 matches at 7 bases. TRBV5-7 is an open reading frame whose function is uncertain. V trimming: 4 bases; J trimming: 14 bases; junction bases outside the gene matches: 7. There are 11 residues in the CDR3. The CDR3 sequence: CASSPPDRVYF. CDR3 DNA: TGTGCCAGCAGCCCACCCGACAGGGTGTATTTT.

J is TRBJ1-1 and V is TRBV6-6, with D hard to call. CDR3 length: 13 residues. Per germline, CDR1 MNHNY and CDR2 SVGAGI (reference sequence). V lost 7 bases and J lost 5, with 14 bases in between. CDR3 DNA: TGTGCCAGCACCGAAACGGTGCGGACTGAAGCTTTCTTT. Protein: CASTETVRTEAFF.

This chain uses TRBV2 with TRBJ2-5; TRBD2 agrees at 10 bases. The CDR3 spans 15 residues. CDR1 SNHLY and CDR2 FYNNEI come from the germline V gene. J lost 5 bases, V lost 1 base, and 4 bases had no gene match. The CDR3 loop is CASSEGTSGGETQYF. The CDR3 DNA reads TGTGCCAGCAGTGAAGGGACTAGCGGTGGGGAGACCCAGTACTTC. Together with reference TRBV2 and TRBJ2-5, the CDR3 gives the full variable domain: EPEVTQTPSHQVTQMGQEVILRCVPISNHLYFYWYRQILGQKVEFLVSFYNNEISEKSEIFDDQFSVERPDGSNFTLKIRSTKLEDSAMYFCASSEGTSGGETQYFGPGTRLLVL.

The genes are TRBV27 and TRBJ1-2; D is ambiguous. V was trimmed by 6 bases and J by 0 bases, leaving 8 bases between them. This CDR3 comprises 13 residues. Germline assignment: CDR1 MNHEY and CDR2 SMNVEV (reference sequence). DNA for the CDR3: TGTGCCAGCAGGGGGAGGGCTAACTATGGCTACACCTTC. Translated, it gives CASRGRANYGYTF.

On this clone itself: One junction end disagrees with the germline gene, perhaps due to a read error. The J gene is TRBJ2-1, the V gene TRBV11-2; a weak D match, TRBD2 (6 bases). CDR1 and CDR2 (germline): SGHAT, FQNNGV. The CDR3 has 16 residues. The DNA of the CDR3 is TGTACCAGCAGCTTAAGTCCAGCGGAGGGGTACAATGAGCAGTTCTTC. Translated, it gives CTSSLSPAEGYNEQFF.

The gene calls are TRBV27 and TRBJ1-1; unclear D gene. Trimming cost V 0 bases and J 3 bases, with 14 bases left between them. The CDR3 runs to 16 residues. Germline CDR1 MNHEY, CDR2 SMNVEV (reference sequence). This CDR3 reads CASSLSPGRRDTEAFF. In DNA form, the CDR3 reads TGTGCCAGCAGTTTATCCCCGGGTAGGAGGGACACTGAAGCTTTCTTT.

This clone was picked up a small number of times. The chain has TRBV19 and TRBJ1-2; D gene unclear. The germline V gene encodes CDR1 LNHDA and CDR2 SQIVND (reference sequence). CDR3 length: 15 amino acids. V shed 4 bases and J shed 2 bases, with 14 bases lying between them. This chain's CDR3 is CASSRRVGKNYGYTF. The CDR3 DNA sequence: TGTGCCAGTAGTAGGAGAGTCGGCAAAAACTATGGCTACACCTTC.

This clone was recorded only once. V and J are TRBV10-1 and TRBJ2-3; 7 bases match TRBD2. This CDR3 comprises 16 residues. CDR1 is WNHNN and CDR2 is SYGVQD in the germline V gene (reference sequence). J lost 6 bases, V lost 3 bases, and 12 bases had no gene match. Here the CDR3 reads CASSEGASGLRDTQYF. CDR3 in DNA: TGCGCCAGCAGTGAAGGGGCTAGCGGTCTGCGGGATACGCAGTATTTT.

This sequence joins TRBV2 and TRBJ2-2; TRBD2 agrees at 14 bases. The CDR3 is made up of 17 amino acids. Germline V gene data show CDR1 as SNHLY and CDR2 as FYNNEI. V lost 7 bases, J lost 5 bases, and 9 bases stayed unmatched. CDR3 sequence (DNA): TGTGCCAGCAACCCGGGACTAGCGGGAGAGAAAACCGGGGAGCTGTTTTTT. Protein: CASNPGLAGEKTGELFF.

The chain employs TRBV3-1 (or the pseudogene TRBV3-2) and TRBJ2-2; 10 bases fit TRBD2. This CDR3 is built from 21 residues. The V segment lost 0 bases and the J segment 7 bases; nucleotides outside the gene matches: 20. CDR1 LGHDT and CDR2 YNNKEL come from the germline V gene (reference sequence). The CDR3 reads CASSQDAVRLSSGGSIGELFF. The CDR3 DNA reads as TGTGCCAGCAGCCAAGATGCGGTGAGACTCTCTAGCGGGGGAAGTATCGGGGAGCTGTTTTTT.

The gene calls are TRBV6-6 and TRBJ1-1; no clear D. Germline CDR1 MNHNY, CDR2 SVGAGI (reference sequence). The germline V and J ends were trimmed by 7 bases and 1 base, with 13 bases remaining between them. CDR3 size: 14 residues. The CDR3 is CASTAGWQNTEAFF. CDR3 DNA: TGTGCCAGCACCGCCGGGTGGCAGAACACTGAAGCTTTCTTT.

V is TRBV3-1 (or the pseudogene TRBV3-2) and J is TRBJ1-4; a possible D gene is TRBD1 (6 bases). This CDR3 is built from 16 residues. CDR1 and CDR2 from the germline V gene are LGHDT and YNNKEL (reference sequence). The V end lost 4 bases, the J end lost 8 bases, and 20 bases lay between the germline ends. The CDR3 protein is CASSPPGGTGREKLFF. As DNA, the CDR3 is TGTGCCAGCAGCCCCCCGGGCGGAACAGGGCGGGAAAAACTGTTTTTT.

The chain joins TRBV5-1 to TRBJ2-3; 8 bases agree with TRBD1. This CDR3 region has 18 residues. CDR1 and CDR2 (germline): SGHRS, YFSETQ. Losses at the gene ends were 3 bases for V and 4 bases for J; bases not matched to a gene: 16. The CDR3 coding sequence is TGCGCCAGCAGCTCGCAACCCCAGGGGGCTGCTAGGGCAGATACGCAGTATTTT. Translation gives CASSSQPQGAARADTQYF.

CDR3 sequence reads: CASSYEGADGYTF. The CDR3 DNA follows: TGTGCCAGCAGTTACGAGGGGGCGGATGGCTACACCTTC. The J gene is TRBJ1-2, the V gene TRBV6-5, with 7 nucleotides matching TRBD1. The CDR3 is 13 amino acids. Germline values: CDR1 MNHEY, CDR2 SVGAGI. V lost 2 bases and J lost 6; bases outside the gene matches: 3.

The chain recombines TRBV10-3 with TRBJ1-5; 7 positions agree with TRBD1. The length of the CDR3 is 13 residues. After removal of 6 bases from V and 7 bases from J, the junction contained 6 bases not matched to a gene. The germline CDR1 and CDR2 sequences are ENHRY and SYGVKD. The CDR3 loop is CAISGQETQPQHF. The CDR3 DNA follows: TGTGCCATCAGCGGACAGGAAACGCAGCCCCAGCATTTT.

The chain uses TRBV19 and TRBJ2-1, with 8 bases identical to TRBD2. This CDR3 comprises 15 residues. CDR1 and CDR2 from the germline V gene are LNHDA and SQIVND (reference sequence). Losses at the gene ends were 3 bases for V and 6 bases for J; bases not matched to a gene: 7. The CDR3 reads CASSIFGRAGNEQFF. The CDR3, as DNA: TGTGCCAGTAGTATTTTCGGGAGGGCTGGCAATGAGCAGTTCTTC. Full variable domain (missing parts from reference TRBV19 and TRBJ2-1): DGGITQSPKYLFRKEGQNVTLSCEQNLNHDAMYWYRQDPGQGLRLIYYSQIVNDFQKGDIAEGYSVSREKKESFPLTVTSAQKNPTAFYLCASSIFGRAGNEQFFGPGTRLTVL.

This chain connects TRBV5-1 to TRBJ1-1; D is possibly TRBD1 (6 bases). V lost 4 bases and J lost 1, with 11 bases in between. The CDR3 has 14 amino acids. Germline CDR1 is SGHRS and CDR2 is YFSETQ. CDR3 nucleotides: TGCGCCAGCAGCCCCCAGACAGGGAACACTGAAGCTTTCTTT. It encodes CASSPQTGNTEAFF.

CDR3 region: CASRYLAGELNEQYF. The CDR3 DNA reads TGCGCCAGCAGATATCTAGCGGGAGAGTTAAACGAGCAGTACTTC. The chain is built from TRBV5-1 and TRBJ2-7, with 10 nucleotides matching TRBD2. V lost 5 bases, J lost 5 bases, and 10 bases stayed unmatched. Germline-derived CDR1 and CDR2 are SGHRS and YFSETQ. The CDR3 has 15 amino acids.

The chain uses TRBV6-5 and TRBJ1-5; 9 bases are shared with TRBD1. The length of the CDR3 is 14 residues. Germline CDR1 MNHEY, CDR2 SVGAGI. Germline trimming cut 4 bases from V and 4 bases from J; bases unmatched to any gene: 2. The CDR3 DNA reads as TGTGCCAGCAGTTTTGGACAGGGGAATCAGCCCCAGCATTTT. Its translation is CASSFGQGNQPQHF.

The chain joins TRBV5-6 to TRBJ1-5; D may be TRBD1 (5 bases). Germline V lookup: CDR1 SGHDT, CDR2 YYEEEE. The CDR3 is 17 amino acids. V dropped 3 bases and J dropped 2 bases, with 18 bases sitting between them. In nucleotides, the CDR3 is TGTGCCAGCAGCTCCTCGGGCGGGACCTTAGGCAATCAGCCCCAGCATTTT. It yields the protein CASSSSGGTLGNQPQHF.